These 25 T cell receptor beta chains were all obtained from the same sample, sequenced in a study of T cells in Graves' hyperthyroidism and ophthalmopathy (dated 2019 in TCRdb). Libraries were constructed by multiplex PCR. The listed sequencing device is Illumina HiSeq 2000. The TCR beta CDR3 regions were amplified from the RNA transcripts. The TCR CDR3 was subjected to a first round of RT-PCR using the HTBI primer set and the Qiagen OneStep RT-PCR kit. TCRdb cleaned the public reads at Q25 with fastp, built clones with MiXCR and kept in-frame beta chains. Records with the same CDR3 protein are collapsed into one entry carrying the most frequent genes and DNA. The sample has about 570,000 distinct CDR3 sequences on record, around 42% of them singletons. 15% to 20% of the sample is taken by the ten largest. The source material was peripheral blood or thyroid tissue (not recorded which). These receptors all stem from an adult woman with Graves' disease, either hyperthyroidism or ophthalmopathy (not recorded which).

This clonotype has only a few counts. V usage is TRBV7-9 and J usage is TRBJ2-1; D gene uncertain. CDR3 length: 12 amino acids. Germline V lookup: CDR1 SEHNR, CDR2 FQNEAQ (reference sequence). The V end was cut by 2 bases, the J end by 10 bases, with 9 bases between. The CDR3 sequence is CASSLSLGEQFF. CDR3 DNA: TGTGCCAGCAGCTTAAGTTTAGGGGAGCAGTTCTTC.

This clonotype was seen repeatedly, ten times or more. This chain joins TRBV9 and TRBJ2-6, with a possible D match to TRBD1 (5 bases). Trimming took 2 bases from V and 0 from J, leaving 12 bases between them. The germline V gene encodes CDR1 SGDLS and CDR2 YYNGEE. This CDR3 has 17 amino acids. The CDR3 DNA reads TGTGCCAGCAGCGTCCGCGGACAAAACTCTGGGGCCAACGTCCTGACTTTC. Translating gives CASSVRGQNSGANVLTF.

The V and J genes are TRBV2 and TRBJ2-1, with D perhaps TRBD2 (5 bases). With 1 base removed from V and 14 bases from J, the gap between germline ends came to 12 bases. The CDR3 has 12 amino acids. Germline V gene lookup returns CDR1 SNHLY and CDR2 FYNNEI. For the CDR3, the DNA is TGTGCCAGCAGTGAAGAAGGGCTAGCCGAGTTCTTC. Encoded protein: CASSEEGLAEFF.

The chain uses TRBV27 and TRBJ2-7; D possibly corresponds to TRBD2 (6 bases). The V and J ends lost 0 bases and 6 bases respectively, with 15 bases between them. CDR1 is MNHEY, CDR2 SMNVEV, per germline (reference sequence). The CDR3 spans 15 residues. The CDR3 here is CASSLSQGGWLEQYF. CDR3 nucleotide sequence: TGTGCCAGCAGTTTATCCCAGGGAGGCTGGCTCGAGCAGTACTTC.

This clonotype was counted once. The J gene is TRBJ1-5, the V gene TRBV10-3; TRBD1 is a possible D gene (6 bases). Trimming shortened V by 0 bases and J by 8 bases, and 17 bases separated the two germline ends. The CDR3 is 16 residues long. Germline V CDR1 and CDR2: ENHRY, SYGVKD. CDR3 residues: CAISESTTGIREPQHF. Written as DNA, the CDR3 is TGTGCCATCAGTGAGTCGACGACAGGCATCAGGGAGCCCCAGCATTTT.

The chain has TRBV2 and TRBJ1-1; 8 bases align to TRBD1. Germline-derived CDR1 and CDR2 are SNHLY and FYNNEI. J lost 3 bases, V lost 7 bases, and 10 bases had no gene match. CDR3 length: 15 residues. The CDR3 nucleotides read TGTGCCAGCAACCTTCTTCTACAGGGGGACACTGAAGCTTTCTTT. It yields the protein CASNLLLQGDTEAFF.

The genes are TRBV7-3 and TRBJ1-2; D is ambiguous. V lost 5 bases and J 3 bases, leaving 16 bases between the germline ends. From germline, CDR1 is SGHTA and CDR2 FQGTGA. This CDR3 has 15 residues. The CDR3 is CASSPRTERDYGYTF. In DNA form, the CDR3 reads TGTGCCAGCAGCCCCCGGACGGAAAGGGACTATGGCTACACCTTC.

J is TRBJ2-7 and V is TRBV28; 7 bases agree with TRBD1. The CDR3 length is 15 residues. CDR1 and CDR2 from the germline V gene are MDHEN and SYDVKM. V was pared by 4 bases and J by 2 bases, with 8 bases of the junction left unmatched. CDR3 coding DNA: TGTGCCAGCAGTTCTCTATCTACAGGGGCCTACGAGCAGTACTTC. It is translated as CASSSLSTGAYEQYF.

This chain links TRBV10-3 with TRBJ1-1, with TRBD1 identical over 7 bases. This CDR3 region has 16 residues. CDR1 and CDR2 from the germline V gene are ENHRY and SYGVKD. The junction had 13 bases not matched to a gene; V was cut back by 4 bases and J by 5 bases. The CDR3 reads CAISASWGDSNTEAFF. Here the CDR3 DNA reads TGTGCCATCAGTGCGAGCTGGGGGGACAGTAATACTGAAGCTTTCTTT.

The V and J genes are TRBV30 and TRBJ1-4; D remains ambiguous. V lost 0 bases, J lost 7 bases, and 9 bases lay in between. Germline values: CDR1 GTSNPN, CDR2 SVGIG (reference sequence). The CDR3 runs 13 residues. CDR3 sequence: CAWSVRGSEKLFF. The CDR3 region has the DNA TGTGCCTGGAGTGTAAGAGGGAGTGAAAAACTGTTTTTT.

This clonotype came up many times. The V gene is TRBV15, the J gene TRBJ1-4; D is perhaps TRBD1 (6 bases). Trimming shortened V by 0 bases and J by 3 bases, and 14 bases separated the two germline ends. Per germline, CDR1 LNHNV and CDR2 YYDKDF (reference sequence). The CDR3 loop spans 17 amino acids. The CDR3 DNA sequence: TGTGCCACCAGCAGAGATCCGGGGGGCGTTGCTAATGAAAAACTGTTTTTT. This gives the protein CATSRDPGGVANEKLFF.

The CDR3 DNA sequence: TGTGCCAGCAGTTCTCTAATCCGGGACAAGCGTCCCCCTGGGGCCAACGTCCTGACTTTC. This encodes CASSSLIRDKRPPGANVLTF. J is TRBJ2-6 and V is TRBV28; D is possibly TRBD1 (6 bases). Germline CDR1 and CDR2: MDHEN and SYDVKM. The V end was cut by 4 bases, the J end by 2 bases, with 24 bases between. The CDR3 covers 20 residues.

The chain links TRBV2 to TRBJ1-6; D not resolved. Trimming shortened V by 1 base and J by 5 bases, and 6 bases separated the two germline ends. The germline gives CDR1 SNHLY, CDR2 FYNNEI. This CDR3 is built from 14 residues. The CDR3 bases are TGTGCCAGCAGTGAAGGGATGGATAATTCACCCCTCCACTTT. Protein sequence: CASSEGMDNSPLHF.

This clonotype was seen at least ten times. The genes are TRBV9 and TRBJ1-2, with D perhaps TRBD1 (6 bases). CDR3 length equals 12 residues. V dropped 4 bases and J dropped 7 bases, with 11 bases sitting between them. Germline V gives CDR1 SGDLS, CDR2 YYNGEE. The CDR3 DNA follows: TGTGCCAGCAGCTCCCACAGGGCTGGCTACACCTTC. Amino acid sequence: CASSSHRAGYTF.

This clonotype appeared many times. The V and J genes are TRBV9 and TRBJ2-2; D is unresolved. Trimming shortened V by 0 bases and J by 1 base, and 4 bases separated the two germline ends. This CDR3 has 14 amino acids. Germline V gene lookup returns CDR1 SGDLS and CDR2 YYNGEE. DNA of the CDR3: TGTGCCAGCAGCGTAGGCGGGAACACCGGGGAGCTGTTTTTT. This codes for CASSVGGNTGELFF.

The V and J genes are TRBV29-1 and TRBJ1-1; possibly TRBD1 for D (5 bases). V was shortened by 7 bases and J by 3 bases, with 15 bases between the two germline ends. CDR1 SQVTM and CDR2 ANQGSEA come from the germline V gene. The CDR3 is made up of 13 amino acids. The CDR3 spells CSAPGFGDTEAFF. CDR3 nucleotides: TGCAGCGCCCCAGGGTTTGGGGACACTGAAGCTTTCTTT.

As regards this clonotype: At one of its ends the junction is not consistent with the germline gene, which may arise from a read error. The chain has TRBV2 and TRBJ1-4; 10 bases match TRBD1. Germline CDR1 reads SNHLY; CDR2 reads FYNNEI. This CDR3 contains 16 residues. CDR3 sequence (DNA): TGTGCCAGCAGCGACGGGACAGGGGCAACTAATGAAAAACTGGTTTTT. Translated, it gives CASSDGTGATNEKLVF.

In the case of this clonotype: One junction end does not reproduce the germline sequence, and a read error may be involved. The chain carries TRBV6-4 and TRBJ1-2; D possibly corresponds to TRBD1 (6 bases). This CDR3 region has 15 residues. In germline, CDR1 is MRHNA, CDR2 SNTAGT. Written as DNA, the CDR3 is TGCGCCATCTCCCCAGAGAACAGGGAGAACCATGGCTACACCTTC. This translates into CAISPENRENHGYTF.

This clonotype was seen repeatedly, ten times or more. The rearrangement links TRBV3-1 to TRBJ1-5; maybe TRBD1 (6 bases). The CDR3 sequence is 14 residues long. V lost 4 bases to trimming and J lost 10 bases, with 17 bases between them. Germline V gene lookup returns CDR1 LGHDT and CDR2 YNNKEL (reference sequence). The CDR3 loop reads CASSPETGIGPQHF. CDR3 coding DNA: TGTGCCAGCAGCCCAGAAACAGGGATAGGCCCCCAGCATTTT.

This clonotype was found many times. The chain employs TRBV29-1 and TRBJ2-7; D is possibly TRBD1 or TRBD2 (5 bases each). V was cut by 2 bases and J by 2 bases, with 16 bases left in between. This CDR3 contains 15 residues. CDR1 is SQVTM, CDR2 ANQGSEA, per germline. In DNA form, the CDR3 reads TGCAGCGTTGAAATTTGGGGGAGTTCCCCCTACGAGCAGTACTTC. Translated, it gives CSVEIWGSSPYEQYF.

J is TRBJ2-5 and V is TRBV19; 7 nucleotides line up with TRBD1. Germline V gene sequence: CDR1 LNHDA, CDR2 SQIVND (reference sequence). J lost 2 bases, V lost 3 bases, and 0 bases had no gene match. The CDR3 extends over 13 amino acids. The DNA of the CDR3 is TGTGCCAGTAGTATGACAGGGCAAGAGACCCAGTACTTC. This gives the protein CASSMTGQETQYF.

This clonotype has only a few counts. DNA of the CDR3: TGTGCCAGCTCACCGACAGTTGTATACGAGCAGTACTTC. This gives the protein CASSPTVVYEQYF. The chain carries TRBV18 and TRBJ2-7; TRBD1 might be the D (5 bases). The CDR3 consists of 13 residues. Trimming took off 3 bases at V and 4 bases at J, with 10 bases between the two ends. From germline, CDR1 is KGHSH and CDR2 LQKENI.

This clonotype came up a few times. The genes are TRBV28 and TRBJ2-5; 7 bases are shared with TRBD2. There are 12 residues in the CDR3. Germline lookup yields CDR1 MDHEN and CDR2 SYDVKM. Trimming took 6 bases from V and 5 from J; bases not matched to a gene: 3. In DNA form, the CDR3 reads TGTGCCAGCAGGGGCGGGAGTGAGACCCAGTACTTC. Translation gives CASRGGSETQYF. Full variable domain (outside the CDR3, taken from reference TRBV28 and TRBJ2-5): DVKVTQSSRYLVKRTGEKVFLECVQDMDHENMFWYRQDPGLGLRLIYFSYDVKMKEKGDIPEGYSVSREKKERFSLILESASTNQTSMYLCASRGGSETQYFGPGTRLLVL.

This chain connects TRBV27 to TRBJ2-6; D gene unclear. Germline CDR1 MNHEY, CDR2 SMNVEV (reference sequence). With 5 bases removed from V and 4 bases from J, the gap between germline ends came to 12 bases. This CDR3 has 15 residues. Here the CDR3 DNA reads TGTGCCAGCAGTCACATATTTGAGGGGGCCAACGTCCTGACTTTC. Protein: CASSHIFEGANVLTF.

The genes are TRBV11-2 and TRBJ1-6; TRBD1 is a possible D gene (5 bases). From germline, CDR1 is SGHAT and CDR2 FQNNGV. The CDR3 covers 16 residues. V was pared by 0 bases and J by 5 bases, with 11 bases between. DNA of the CDR3: TGTGCCAGCAGCTTAGAATCCTGGGGGGATAATTCACCCCTCCACTTT. As protein: CASSLESWGDNSPLHF.